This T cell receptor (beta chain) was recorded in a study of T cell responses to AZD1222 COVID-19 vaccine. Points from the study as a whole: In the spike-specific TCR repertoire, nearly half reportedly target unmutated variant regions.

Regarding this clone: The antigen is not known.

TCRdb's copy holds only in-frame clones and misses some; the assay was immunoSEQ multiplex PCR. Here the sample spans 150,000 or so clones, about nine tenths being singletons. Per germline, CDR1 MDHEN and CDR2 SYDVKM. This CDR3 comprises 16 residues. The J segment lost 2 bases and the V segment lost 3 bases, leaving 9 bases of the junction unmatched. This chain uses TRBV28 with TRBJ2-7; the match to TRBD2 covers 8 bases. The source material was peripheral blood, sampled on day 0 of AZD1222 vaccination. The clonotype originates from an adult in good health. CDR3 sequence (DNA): TGTGCCAGCAGTTTCCTCGCGGGGGGAACAACCTACGAGCAGTACTTC. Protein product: CASSFLAGGTTYEQYF.